This T cell receptor beta chain is from a study of metastatic and nonmetastatic thyroid tumors. About the research overall: Samples came from malignant and benign thyroid patients, and repertoires were compared across blood and tumor or nodule tissue.

Among the patients, none had received any treatment before thyroid surgery. This clone has a count of ten or more. The antigen is not known. CDR3 length: 14 residues. V was clipped by 5 bases and J by 3 bases, with 12 bases between them. Germline CDR1 and CDR2: SGHAT and FQNNGV. The authors' processing: CDR3 differences across clinicopathological groups were used to build a distant-metastasis classifier for papillary thyroid cancer. With MiXCR, TCRdb reprocessed the PCR reads. These V and J calls originate from TCRdb's pipeline instead of the authors' own analysis. The data show roughly 24,000 clones, less than 20% seen once. Study results and limitations: The study reportedly found significantly higher TCR beta diversity in malignant thyroid tumors than benign nodules, in blood and tumor.

The J gene is TRBJ2-3, the V gene TRBV11-2, with D unclear. The TCR comes from a male donor with papillary thyroid cancer or a benign thyroid nodule (not recorded which). Some clones in this sample may be carry-over from other donors' samples. Sequencing used adjacent normal tissue. CDR3 sequence: CASSLSRRTDTQYF. The CDR3 nucleotides read TGTGCCAGCAGCCTCTCGAGACGTACAGATACGCAGTATTTT.